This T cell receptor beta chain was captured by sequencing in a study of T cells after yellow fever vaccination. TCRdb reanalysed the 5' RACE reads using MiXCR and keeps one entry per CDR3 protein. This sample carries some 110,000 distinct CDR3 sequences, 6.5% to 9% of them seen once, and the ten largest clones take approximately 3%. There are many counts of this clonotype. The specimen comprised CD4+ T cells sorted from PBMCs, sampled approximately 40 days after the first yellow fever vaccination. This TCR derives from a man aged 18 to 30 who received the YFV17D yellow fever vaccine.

This CDR3 is CASSLDPQTKETQYF. The CDR3 DNA reads TGCGCCAGCAGCTTGGACCCACAAACCAAAGAGACCCAGTACTTC. This chain uses TRBV5-1 with TRBJ2-5; D is uncertain. In germline, CDR1 is SGHRS, CDR2 YFSETQ. V was clipped by 0 bases and J by 3 bases, with 12 bases between them. CDR3 length: 15 residues.